Each of the 27 T cell receptor beta chains below was sequenced from the same sample in a study of blood T cell repertoires in COVID-19. Generated by immunoSEQ multiplex PCR, the TCRdb table keeps only in-frame clones and is missing some. The sample records some 48,000 clones, about four fifths being singletons. The sequencing sample was made of peripheral blood. These receptor sequences come from a man aged 45-60 years with acute or convalescent COVID-19.

This chain links TRBV29-1 with TRBJ2-1; 9 nucleotides match TRBD2. The length of the CDR3 is 15 residues. The ends lost 5 bases at V and 0 bases at J; junction bases unmatched: 5. The germline V gene has CDR1 SQVTM and CDR2 ANQGSEA. The CDR3 protein is CSVSVSGGSYNEQFF. CDR3 sequence (DNA): TGCAGCGTTTCAGTTAGCGGGGGCTCCTACAATGAGCAGTTCTTC.

CDR3 in DNA: TGTGCCAGCAGCGTAGAGACAGCGACAGATACGCAGTATTTT. Translation: CASSVETATDTQYF. The V and J genes are TRBV9 and TRBJ2-3, with D possibly matching TRBD1 (5 bases). Germline CDR1 SGDLS, CDR2 YYNGEE. CDR3 size: 14 residues. The V end was cut by 0 bases, the J end by 3 bases, with 8 bases between.

The rearrangement links TRBV6-5 to TRBJ1-2; D perhaps matches TRBD1 (6 bases). The CDR3 is 13 residues long. Trimming took off 7 bases at V and 7 bases at J, with 16 bases between the two ends. Germline V gene lookup returns CDR1 MNHEY and CDR2 SVGAGI. The CDR3: CASTRGGLGGYTF. The CDR3 DNA follows: TGTGCCAGCACCAGGGGAGGGTTAGGTGGCTACACCTTC.

The chain links TRBV5-1 to TRBJ2-2; tentatively, D is TRBD2 (6 bases). The CDR3 length is 13 residues. V was clipped by 3 bases and J by 8 bases, with 11 bases between them. Germline loops: CDR1 SGHRS, CDR2 YFSETQ. CDR3 sequence (DNA): TGCGCCAGCAGCTGGAGGGAGCCGGGGGAGCTGTTTTTT. This gives the protein CASSWREPGELFF.

This clone was counted once. The chain joins TRBV10-3 to TRBJ2-2, with D perhaps TRBD2 (5 bases). V was trimmed by 6 bases and J by 4 bases, leaving 15 bases between them. Germline V CDR1 and CDR2: ENHRY, SYGVKD. CDR3 size: 15 residues. As DNA, the CDR3 is TGTGCCATCAGACCGGGAAGCGGAGCCACCGGGGAGCTGTTTTTT. Encoded protein: CAIRPGSGATGELFF.

This clone rates as medium-sized. The genes are TRBV2 and TRBJ2-1; TRBD2 aligns across 10 bases. V shed 4 bases and J 2 bases; nucleotides not matched to a gene: 5. The length of the CDR3 is 16 residues. Looked up from germline, CDR1 is SNHLY and CDR2 is FYNNEI. Here the CDR3 reads CASSGGTSDPYNEQFF. CDR3 DNA sequence: TGTGCCAGCAGTGGCGGGACTAGCGATCCCTACAATGAGCAGTTCTTC.

This clone was seen just once. The J gene is TRBJ2-3, the V gene TRBV6-2 or TRBV6-3; maybe TRBD1 (6 bases). The V gene lost 0 bases and the J gene lost 3 bases, with 13 bases spanning the gap. Per germline, CDR1 MNHEY and CDR2 SVGEGT. The CDR3 sequence is 16 residues long. The CDR3 coding sequence is TGTGCCAGCAGTTACTCTTCAGGGGAAGGGACAGATACGCAGTATTTT. This gives the protein CASSYSSGEGTDTQYF.

The rearrangement links TRBV5-4 to TRBJ1-2; no firm D call. Trimming cost V 2 bases and J 4 bases, with 6 bases left between them. Germline V gene lookup returns CDR1 SGHNT and CDR2 YYREEE (reference sequence). CDR3 length: 12 amino acids. The CDR3 nucleotides are TGTGCCAGCAGCTTACAAAGCTATGGCTACACCTTC. Protein sequence: CASSLQSYGYTF.

This chain joins TRBV7-8 and TRBJ2-7, with 8 nucleotides matching TRBD1. With 1 base clipped from V and 4 bases from J, the junction kept 6 bases outside the gene matches. This CDR3 is built from 15 residues. Germline CDR1 reads SGHVS; CDR2 reads FQNEAQ. As DNA, the CDR3 is TGTGCCAGCAGCTTAGAACAGGGGGTCGGGTACGAGCAGTACTTC. Its translation is CASSLEQGVGYEQYF.

This clone came up once. This rearrangement joins TRBV30 to TRBJ2-4; possible D gene TRBD1, 5 bases. The CDR3 is 14 residues long. V shed 0 bases and J shed 0 bases, with 6 bases lying between them. Germline assignment: CDR1 GTSNPN and CDR2 SVGIG (reference sequence). DNA of the CDR3: TGTGCCTGGAGTGTAGACAGAGCCAAAAACATTCAGTACTTC. It specifies CAWSVDRAKNIQYF. Based on the CDR3 plus reference TRBV30 and TRBJ2-4, the full variable domain is SQTIHQWPATLVQPVGSPLSLECTVEGTSNPNLYWYRQAAGRGLQLLFYSVGIGQISSEVPQNLSASRPQDRQFILSSKKLLLSDSGFYLCAWSVDRAKNIQYFGAGTRLSVL.

This clone has a single count. The CDR3 loop is CASRTGVSYNEQFF. CDR3 DNA sequence: TGTGCCAGCAGGACCGGAGTGTCCTACAATGAGCAGTTCTTC. The J gene is TRBJ2-1, the V gene TRBV27; D unclear. Looked up from germline, CDR1 is MNHEY and CDR2 is SMNVEV (reference sequence). Trimming removed 6 bases from V and 1 base from J, with 10 bases in between. The CDR3 contains 14 residues.

The chain couples TRBV28 to TRBJ1-5; 9 nucleotides align to TRBD1. The V gene end was trimmed by 3 bases and the J gene end by 1 base; junction bases not matched to a gene: 4. This CDR3 region has 16 residues. Germline values: CDR1 MDHEN, CDR2 SYDVKM. CDR3 DNA sequence: TGTGCCAGCAGTTTCCGGACAGGGGCCAGCAATCAGCCCCAGCATTTT. Protein product: CASSFRTGASNQPQHF. Supplemented by reference TRBV28 and TRBJ1-5, the full variable domain reads DVKVTQSSRYLVKRTGEKVFLECVQDMDHENMFWYRQDPGLGLRLIYFSYDVKMKEKGDIPEGYSVSREKKERFSLILESASTNQTSMYLCASSFRTGASNQPQHFGDGTRLSIL.

V is TRBV9 and J is TRBJ2-1, with 13 positions matching TRBD2. This CDR3 region has 15 residues. V was clipped by 4 bases and J by 6 bases; unmatched bases: 4. Germline V gene data show CDR1 as SGDLS and CDR2 as YYNGEE. This CDR3 reads CASSSGTSGTNEQFF. CDR3 in DNA: TGTGCCAGCAGCTCCGGGACTAGCGGGACCAATGAGCAGTTCTTC.

The rearrangement joins TRBV6-5 to TRBJ1-2, with 7 bases identical to TRBD1. Trimming removed 0 bases from V and 4 bases from J; junction bases left unmatched: 8. The CDR3 consists of 16 residues. Germline-derived CDR1 and CDR2 are MNHEY and SVGAGI. The CDR3 region is CASSYSGWDSIYGYTF. Written as DNA, the CDR3 is TGTGCCAGCAGTTACTCGGGGTGGGACAGCATCTATGGCTACACCTTC.

The sample holds one count of this clone. V usage is TRBV19 and J usage is TRBJ2-1; D may be TRBD2 (7 bases). The CDR3 length is 15 residues. V was clipped by 5 bases and J by 9 bases, with 20 bases between them. The germline V gene encodes CDR1 LNHDA and CDR2 SQIVND (reference sequence). The DNA for the CDR3 is TGTGCCAGTAGTCCCCGAGGCGGGGGCATCCCTGAGCAGTTCTTC. Encoded protein: CASSPRGGGIPEQFF. The full variable domain, completed using reference TRBV19 and TRBJ2-1, is DGGITQSPKYLFRKEGQNVTLSCEQNLNHDAMYWYRQDPGQGLRLIYYSQIVNDFQKGDIAEGYSVSREKKESFPLTVTSAQKNPTAFYLCASSPRGGGIPEQFFGPGTRLTVL.

The genes are TRBV18 and TRBJ2-2; D gene ambiguous. Germline CDR1 and CDR2: KGHSH and LQKENI. With 2 bases removed from V and 7 bases from J, the gap between germline ends came to 8 bases. The CDR3 is 13 amino acids. Here the CDR3 DNA reads TGTGCCAGCTCACCAGGAGAGGACGGGGAGCTGTTTTTT. It specifies CASSPGEDGELFF.

The chain recombines TRBV5-1 with TRBJ2-5; a weak D match, TRBD2 (6 bases). This CDR3 is 14 amino acids long. The germline V gene encodes CDR1 SGHRS and CDR2 YFSETQ. The ends were cut back, 3 bases at V and 2 bases at J, with 11 bases in the middle. CDR3 region: CASSSRLGQETQYF. Here the CDR3 DNA reads TGCGCCAGCAGCTCCCGACTAGGTCAAGAGACCCAGTACTTC.

V is TRBV3-1 (or the pseudogene TRBV3-2) and J is TRBJ2-1, with D unclear. The germline gives CDR1 LGHDT, CDR2 YNNKEL (reference sequence). The germline V and J ends were trimmed by 3 bases and 0 bases, with 9 bases remaining between them. The CDR3 length is 15 residues. The DNA of the CDR3 is TGTGCCAGCAGCCAGGTATCTAGCTCCTACAATGAGCAGTTCTTC. Protein: CASSQVSSSYNEQFF.

This chain uses TRBV2 with TRBJ2-2; D is possibly TRBD1 (5 bases). The CDR3 loop spans 16 amino acids. V was clipped by 4 bases and J by 0 bases, with 12 bases between them. Germline V lookup: CDR1 SNHLY, CDR2 FYNNEI. CDR3 loop: CASSGGDSPNTGELFF. CDR3 sequence (DNA): TGTGCCAGCAGTGGGGGTGACAGCCCGAACACCGGGGAGCTGTTTTTT. The full variable domain, completed using reference TRBV2 and TRBJ2-2, is EPEVTQTPSHQVTQMGQEVILRCVPISNHLYFYWYRQILGQKVEFLVSFYNNEISEKSEIFDDQFSVERPDGSNFTLKIRSTKLEDSAMYFCASSGGDSPNTGELFFGEGSRLTVL.

DNA for the CDR3: TGTGCCAGCAGTGAAGTGGCAGGCTCACCTTCAGCCCAGCATTTT. Translation gives CASSEVAGSPSAQHF. The V gene is TRBV6-1, the J gene TRBJ1-5; the D is unclear. The V and J ends lost 1 base and 11 bases respectively, with 18 bases between them. The germline CDR1 and CDR2 sequences are MNHNS and SASEGT. The CDR3 contains 15 residues.

CDR3 residues: CASSFSLNEQFF. The CDR3 nucleotides read TGTGCCAGCAGCTTTAGCTTGAATGAGCAGTTCTTC. The chain links TRBV11-1 to TRBJ2-1; no clear D gene. The CDR3 contains 12 residues. Germline-derived CDR1 and CDR2 are SGHAT and FQDESV (reference sequence). The V and J ends lost 3 bases and 7 bases respectively, with 7 bases between them. The whole variable domain, filled in from reference TRBV11-1 and TRBJ2-1, reads EAEVAQSPRYKITEKSQAVAFWCDPISGHATLYWYRQILGQGPELLVQFQDESVVDDSQLPKDRFSAERLKGVDSTLKIQPAELGDSAMYLCASSFSLNEQFFGPGTRLTVL.

The chain carries TRBV18 and TRBJ1-1, with D hard to call. This CDR3 spans 16 amino acids. The germline V gene encodes CDR1 KGHSH and CDR2 LQKENI. Between the trimmed V and J ends, which lost 1 base and 4 bases, there was a span of 16 bases. CDR3 in amino acids: CASSPLRLLGATEAFF. CDR3 nucleotide sequence: TGTGCCAGCTCACCACTCCGACTCCTAGGCGCCACTGAAGCTTTCTTT.

The chain links TRBV3-1 (or the pseudogene TRBV3-2) to TRBJ2-2; 13 nucleotides align to TRBD2. This CDR3 has 16 residues. The V and J ends lost 1 base and 4 bases, in that order; junction bases with no gene match: 0. Per germline, CDR1 LGHDT and CDR2 YNNKEL (reference sequence). The CDR3 DNA reads as TGTGCCAGCAGCCAAGGGACTAGCGGGAGCACCGGGGAGCTGTTTTTT. Translated, it gives CASSQGTSGSTGELFF.

This chain links TRBV11-2 with TRBJ1-2; D not resolved. The V gene lost 3 bases and the J gene lost 8 bases, with 13 bases spanning the gap. CDR1 is SGHAT and CDR2 is FQNNGV in the germline V gene. The CDR3 runs 13 residues. For the CDR3, the DNA is TGTGCCAGCAGCTTCGACCCATCGGGGGGCTACACCTTC. Its translation is CASSFDPSGGYTF.

V gene TRBV20-1 combines with J gene TRBJ1-1, with a tentative D call TRBD1 (6 bases). The CDR3 is 16 amino acids. With 3 bases removed from V and 4 bases from J, the gap between germline ends came to 21 bases. From germline, CDR1 is DFQATT and CDR2 SNEGSKA (reference sequence). The CDR3 is CSASPKGGRGVTEAFF. Written as DNA, the CDR3 is TGCAGTGCTAGTCCGAAAGGGGGGAGGGGGGTCACTGAAGCTTTCTTT.

The chain has TRBV18 and TRBJ1-3; no definite D call. Per the germline V gene, CDR1 is KGHSH and CDR2 is LQKENI. Between the trimmed V and J ends, which lost 2 bases and 2 bases, there was a span of 10 bases. The CDR3 runs 15 residues. CDR3 residues: CASSPSEAPGNTIYF. The CDR3 DNA follows: TGTGCCAGCTCACCATCGGAGGCTCCTGGAAACACCATATATTTT.

The chain uses TRBV29-1 and TRBJ2-3, with a tentative D call TRBD2 (6 bases). The CDR3 length is 18 residues. Per the germline V gene, CDR1 is SQVTM and CDR2 is ANQGSEA. V dropped 4 bases and J dropped 6 bases, with 29 bases sitting between them. The CDR3 DNA is TGCAGCGTTGGGGCCCGCGGGGTGGGTGAAACATACCGGGATACGCAGTATTTT. Amino acid sequence: CSVGARGVGETYRDTQYF.